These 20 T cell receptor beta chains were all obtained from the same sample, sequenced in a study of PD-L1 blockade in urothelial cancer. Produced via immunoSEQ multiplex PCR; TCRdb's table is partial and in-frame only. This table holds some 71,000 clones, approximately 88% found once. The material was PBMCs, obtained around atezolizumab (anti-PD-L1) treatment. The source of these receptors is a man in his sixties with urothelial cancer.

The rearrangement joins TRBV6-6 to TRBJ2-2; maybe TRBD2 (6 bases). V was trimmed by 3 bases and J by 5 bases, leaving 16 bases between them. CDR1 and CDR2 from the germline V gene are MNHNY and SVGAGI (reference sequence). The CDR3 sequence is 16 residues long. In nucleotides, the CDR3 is TGTGCCAGCAGTTATACCGGGAGTACTAAAACCGGGGAGCTGTTTTTT. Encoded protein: CASSYTGSTKTGELFF.

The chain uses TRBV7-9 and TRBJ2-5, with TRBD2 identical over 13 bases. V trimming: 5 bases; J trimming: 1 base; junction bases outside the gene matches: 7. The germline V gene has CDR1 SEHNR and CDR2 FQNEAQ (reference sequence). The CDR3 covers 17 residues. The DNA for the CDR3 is TGTGCCAGCAGCCCCGAGACTAGCGGGAGGCCCCAAGAGACCCAGTACTTC. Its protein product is CASSPETSGRPQETQYF.

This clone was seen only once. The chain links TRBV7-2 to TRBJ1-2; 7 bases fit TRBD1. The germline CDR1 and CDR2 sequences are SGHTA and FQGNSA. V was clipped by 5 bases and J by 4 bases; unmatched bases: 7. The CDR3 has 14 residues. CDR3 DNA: TGTGCCAGCAGCCTAGGGGGCATGAGCTATGGCTACACCTTC. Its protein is CASSLGGMSYGYTF. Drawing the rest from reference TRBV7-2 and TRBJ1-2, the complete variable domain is GAGVSQSPSNKVTEKGKDVELRCDPISGHTALYWYRQSLGQGLEFLIYFQGNSAPDKSGLPSDRFSAERTGGSVSTLTIQRTQQEDSAVYLCASSLGGMSYGYTFGSGTRLTVV.

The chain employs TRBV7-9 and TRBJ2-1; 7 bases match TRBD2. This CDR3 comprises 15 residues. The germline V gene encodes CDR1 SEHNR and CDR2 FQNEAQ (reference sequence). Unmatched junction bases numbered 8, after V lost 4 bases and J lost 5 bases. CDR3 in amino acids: CASSWRPGTNNEQFF. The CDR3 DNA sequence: TGTGCCAGCAGCTGGCGACCCGGGACTAACAATGAGCAGTTCTTC.

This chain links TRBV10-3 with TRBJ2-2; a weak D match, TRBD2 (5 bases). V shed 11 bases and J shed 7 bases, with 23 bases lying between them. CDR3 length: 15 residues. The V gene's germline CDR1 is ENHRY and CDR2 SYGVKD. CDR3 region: CAVSHEGPKVGELFF. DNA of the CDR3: TGTGCCGTATCACATGAGGGTCCGAAGGTCGGGGAGCTGTTTTTT.

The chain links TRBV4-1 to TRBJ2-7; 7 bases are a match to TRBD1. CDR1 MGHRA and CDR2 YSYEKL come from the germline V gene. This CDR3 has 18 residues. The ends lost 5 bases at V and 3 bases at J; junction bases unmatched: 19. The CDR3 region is CASSTIIPRTGYVYEQYF. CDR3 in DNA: TGCGCCAGCAGCACCATAATCCCCCGGACAGGATATGTCTACGAGCAGTACTTC.

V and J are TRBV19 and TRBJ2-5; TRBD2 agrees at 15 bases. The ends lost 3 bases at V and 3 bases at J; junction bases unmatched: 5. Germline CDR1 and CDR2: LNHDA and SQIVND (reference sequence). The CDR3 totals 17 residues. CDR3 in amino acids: CASSISGTSGGKETQYF. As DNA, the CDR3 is TGTGCCAGTAGTATTTCTGGGACTAGCGGGGGGAAAGAGACCCAGTACTTC.

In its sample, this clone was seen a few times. In nucleotides, the CDR3 is TGTGCCAGCAGTGGGACAGGGCCAAGGCCCCAGCATTTT. Translating it yields CASSGTGPRPQHF. V usage is TRBV6-1 and J usage is TRBJ1-5; TRBD1 matches 8 bases. The CDR3 spans 13 residues. CDR1 is MNHNS and CDR2 is SASEGT in the germline V gene. V was pared by 4 bases and J by 9 bases, with 5 bases of the junction left unmatched.

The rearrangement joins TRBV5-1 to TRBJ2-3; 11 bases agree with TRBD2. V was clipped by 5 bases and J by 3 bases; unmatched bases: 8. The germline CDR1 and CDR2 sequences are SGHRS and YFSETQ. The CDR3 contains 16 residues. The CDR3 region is CASSSGGLAVTDTQYF. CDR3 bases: TGCGCCAGCAGTTCGGGGGGACTAGCGGTGACAGATACGCAGTATTTT.

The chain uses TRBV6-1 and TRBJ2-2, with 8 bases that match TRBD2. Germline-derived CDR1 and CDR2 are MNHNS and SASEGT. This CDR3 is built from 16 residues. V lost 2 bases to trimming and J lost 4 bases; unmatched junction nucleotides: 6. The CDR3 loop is CASSEYGREGTGELFF. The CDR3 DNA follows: TGTGCCAGCAGTGAATATGGACGGGAGGGCACCGGGGAGCTGTTTTTT.

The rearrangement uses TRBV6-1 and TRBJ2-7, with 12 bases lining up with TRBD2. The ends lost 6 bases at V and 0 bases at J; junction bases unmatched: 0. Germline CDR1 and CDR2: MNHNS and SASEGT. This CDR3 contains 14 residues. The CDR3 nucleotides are TGTGCCAGCAGGACTAGCGGGAGCTCCTACGAGCAGTACTTC. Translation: CASRTSGSSYEQYF.

CDR3 loop: CASSYTGNTIYF. The CDR3 DNA is TGTGCCAGCAGCTATACTGGAAACACCATATATTTT. The chain combines TRBV28 with TRBJ1-3; the D is unclear. Trimming removed 6 bases from V and 2 bases from J, with 5 bases in between. Germline V CDR1 and CDR2: MDHEN, SYDVKM. The CDR3 covers 12 residues. Variable domain in full (rest from reference TRBV28 and TRBJ1-3): DVKVTQSSRYLVKRTGEKVFLECVQDMDHENMFWYRQDPGLGLRLIYFSYDVKMKEKGDIPEGYSVSREKKERFSLILESASTNQTSMYLCASSYTGNTIYFGEGSWLTVV.

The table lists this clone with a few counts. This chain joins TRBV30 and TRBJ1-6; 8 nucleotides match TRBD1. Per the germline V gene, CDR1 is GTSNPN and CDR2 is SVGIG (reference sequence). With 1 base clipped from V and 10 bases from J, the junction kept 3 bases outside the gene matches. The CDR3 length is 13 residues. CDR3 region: CAWSGTGISPLHF. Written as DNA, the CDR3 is TGTGCCTGGAGTGGGACAGGGATCTCACCCCTCCACTTT.

CDR3 sequence reads: CASSSDLATSTDTQYF. In nucleotides, the CDR3 is TGTGCCAGCAGCTCTGACCTAGCGACTAGCACAGATACGCAGTATTTT. The chain employs TRBV7-6 and TRBJ2-3; TRBD2 is a possible D gene (6 bases). The CDR3 is 16 amino acids. Trimming took 4 bases from V and 0 from J, leaving 14 bases between them. CDR1 and CDR2 from the germline V gene are SGHVS and FNYEAQ.

CDR3 region: CAWRDRGYEKLFF. CDR3 coding DNA: TGTGCCTGGAGGGACAGGGGATATGAAAAACTGTTTTTT. The rearrangement links TRBV30 to TRBJ1-4, with 9 positions matching TRBD1. With 3 bases clipped from V and 6 bases from J, the junction kept 2 bases outside the gene matches. The CDR3 length is 13 residues. Germline V lookup: CDR1 GTSNPN, CDR2 SVGIG (reference sequence).

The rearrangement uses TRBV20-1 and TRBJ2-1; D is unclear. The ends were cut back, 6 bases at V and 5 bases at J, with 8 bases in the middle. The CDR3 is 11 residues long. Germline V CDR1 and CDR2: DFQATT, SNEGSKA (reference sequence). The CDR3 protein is CSAIRDNEQFF. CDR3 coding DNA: TGCAGTGCCATCCGGGACAATGAGCAGTTCTTC.

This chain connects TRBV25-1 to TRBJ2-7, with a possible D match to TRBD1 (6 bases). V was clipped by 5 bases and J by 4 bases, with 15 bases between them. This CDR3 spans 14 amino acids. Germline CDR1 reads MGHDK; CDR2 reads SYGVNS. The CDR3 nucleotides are TGTGCCAGCAGTCCCTGGACAGAAGAATACGAGCAGTACTTC. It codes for CASSPWTEEYEQYF.

CDR3 residues: CASSQGLRVALRNTEAFF. In nucleotides, the CDR3 is TGTGCCAGCAGCCAAGGGCTCAGGGTTGCCCTCCGGAACACTGAAGCTTTCTTT. The V call is TRBV14, the J call TRBJ1-1, with D possibly being TRBD1 (5 bases). CDR3 size: 18 residues. The V end lost 1 base, the J end lost 1 base, and 19 bases lay between the germline ends. CDR1 is SGHDN, CDR2 FVKESK, per germline.

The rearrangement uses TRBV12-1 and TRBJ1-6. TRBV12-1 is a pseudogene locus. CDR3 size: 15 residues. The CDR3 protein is CASSFGGSCNSPLHF. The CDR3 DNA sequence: TGTGCCAGCAGCTTTGGCGGCTCTTGTAATTCACCCCTCCACTTT.

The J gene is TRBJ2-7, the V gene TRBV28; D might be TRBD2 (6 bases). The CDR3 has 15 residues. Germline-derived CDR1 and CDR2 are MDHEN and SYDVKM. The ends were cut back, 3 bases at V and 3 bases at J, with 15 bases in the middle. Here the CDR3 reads CASSLPKGTHYEQYF. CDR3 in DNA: TGTGCCAGCAGTTTGCCGAAGGGGACTCACTACGAGCAGTACTTC.